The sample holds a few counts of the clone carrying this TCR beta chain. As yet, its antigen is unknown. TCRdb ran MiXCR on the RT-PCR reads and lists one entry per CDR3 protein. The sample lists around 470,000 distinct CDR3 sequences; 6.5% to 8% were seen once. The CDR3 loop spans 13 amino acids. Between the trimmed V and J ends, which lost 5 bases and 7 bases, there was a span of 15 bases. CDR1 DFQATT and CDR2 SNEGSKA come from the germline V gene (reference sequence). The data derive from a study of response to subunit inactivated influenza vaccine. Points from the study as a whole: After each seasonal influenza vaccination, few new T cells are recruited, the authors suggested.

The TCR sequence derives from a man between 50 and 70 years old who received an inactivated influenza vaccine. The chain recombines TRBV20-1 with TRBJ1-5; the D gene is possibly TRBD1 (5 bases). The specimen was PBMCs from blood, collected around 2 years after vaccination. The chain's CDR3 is CSASTGGRQPQHF. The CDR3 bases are TGCAGTGCTTCCACGGGGGGGAGACAGCCCCAGCATTTT.